This T cell receptor beta chain comes out of a study of blood T cell repertoires in COVID-19. Study information: The cDNA or gDNA used as material had been derived from T cells, B-cell-depleted T cells, or PBMCs.

V lost 5 bases and J lost 3; bases outside the gene matches: 11. Per germline, CDR1 WSHSY and CDR2 SAAADI. This CDR3 spans 16 amino acids. Repertoires were generated with immunoSEQ multiplex PCR, while TCRdb's copy carries only in-frame clones and drops some. This sample carries 200,000 to 300,000 clones, 92% of them seen once, and the ten largest clones take around 0.83%. The sequencing sample was made of peripheral blood. The chain uses TRBV10-2 and TRBJ2-5, with 8 bases that match TRBD2. The sequence was obtained from a man aged 25-45 years with COVID-19, enrolled during active disease. In nucleotides, the CDR3 is TGCGCCAGCAGTATTTCCACGGGGGGGCCGGAAGAGACCCAGTACTTC. Translation: CASSISTGGPEETQYF.